This TCR beta chain was found in a study of the immune and genomic landscape of osteosarcoma (dated by TCRdb to 2018 to 2020). Background on the whole study: A total of under 50 pediatric and adult patients with high-grade osteosarcoma made up the overall cohort, and the median age at diagnosis was approximately 25 years (range roughly 5-90). Poor-risk disease was overrepresented in the cohort, as 73% of patients had an unfavorable pathologic response to standard therapy and 67% had died. In the overall cohort, 50% to 65% of patients were male, and localized disease at diagnosis was presented by roughly 80% of patients. The study profiled osteosarcoma specimens with whole genome, RNA and T-cell receptor sequencing plus immunohistochemistry and reverse phase protein arrays to define immunogenic potential. TCR sequencing results were integrated with transcriptome, protein array and immunostaining data to characterize the osteosarcoma immunogenomic landscape. The goal of the study was to explain why immune checkpoint inhibitors show limited clinical activity in osteosarcoma. Each of a few patients provided two samples from the same tumor site.

At the junction V is shortened by 7 bases and J by 1 base; bases outside the gene matches: 9. The germline V gene (reference sequence) provides CDR1 MNHEY and CDR2 SMNVEV. Inclusive of the bounding cysteine and phenylalanine, the CDR3 is 15 residues long. Of all the DNA, just the CDR3 is kept, 45 bases in frame from base 1. Overall study outcomes, separate from this receptor: Matched blood was collected from only two patients, alongside the frozen tumor specimens. Sample size was not determined by any statistical method, because osteosarcoma is rare and every possible sample was collected. In five cases a single hyperexpanded clone dominated the repertoire, and each of those five cases had fewer than 100 T-cell clonotypes. Although TCR productive clonality was higher in the immune-hot C3 cluster than in the cold C1 cluster, TCR productive clonality was still low overall. Clonality benchmarks were derived from external normal skin and healthy peripheral blood data rather than from matched normal tissue. Overall, productive TCR clonality was low, with a mean of 0.09 and a maximum of 0.3, which suggests limited clonal expansion of T cells.

TCR beta chain CDR3 regions were immunosequenced with the ImmunoSEQ Assay (Adaptive Biotechnologies). Per the original workflow: The ImmunoSEQ Analyzer platform was used to export TCRB rearrangements, read counts, read proportions and gene usage. T-cell clonality was computed as 1 minus Pielou's evenness on productive rearrangements. In the clonal space homeostasis analysis, clonotypes were binned as rare, small, medium, large or hyperexpanded (0.01 to 1 of the repertoire). TCR productive clonality was compared across immune clusters C1, C2 and C3 using the Wilcoxon rank sum test. TCRdb stores this immuneACCESS table with in-frame sequences only. Part of the clones is absent; in the studies checked, under half of the shortfall reflects unresolved V genes, and no reason is known for the rest. The V and J calls and clone size come from that table; D and trimming were worked out from the DNA. The sample contains roughly 730 clones, about 73% of them found a single time. The ten largest account for less than 40% of the sample.

The table lists this clone with a few counts. Its antigen is still unknown. There are no base qualities to consult, and no much larger clone falls within one base. The specimens were post-treatment primary, local recurrence and metastasis tumors obtained from patients with a poor prognosis. The metastasis specimens were resected osteosarcoma lung metastases that had been frozen. The clonotype originates from a boy under 18 with osteosarcoma. The age is the age at diagnosis. Sequenced material: metastatic tumor tissue from the lung. This sample's cell subset or site label indicates: lung metastasis of osteosarcoma. The chain is assembled from TRBV27 and TRBJ1-1; the central 7 bases match TRBD1. The nucleotide sequence reads TGTGCCAGCACTCCCGACAGGGTGTCGAACACTGAAGCTTTCTTT. Translated, it reads CASTPDRVSNTEAFF.